These 27 T cell receptor beta chains share one sample of origin, sequenced in a study of T cell responses to AZD1222 COVID-19 vaccine (dated by TCRdb to 2020 to 2023). This sample's time point label indicates: about 28 days (+/-7) after the second vaccine dose. Library creation used the immunoSEQ multiplex PCR assay. TCRdb holds this immuneACCESS table with in-frame rearrangements only. Some clones are missing; in checked studies, unresolved V genes explain under half, and the rest has no known cause. The table for this sample lists about 140,000 clones; more than 70% of them were counted only once. About 3% of the sample rests with the top ten. This sample comprised peripheral blood, obtained 28 days after the second AZD1222 dose. Source of these receptors: an adult who received the AZD1222 COVID-19 vaccine.

This rearrangement joins TRBV6-2 or TRBV6-3 to TRBJ2-5, with unresolved D. Trimming cost V 6 bases and J 6 bases, with 8 bases left between them. CDR3 size: 11 residues. The germline V gene has CDR1 MNHEY and CDR2 SVGEGT. In nucleotides, the CDR3 is TGTGCCAGCAGCCCCGGGCAGACCCAGTACTTC. As protein: CASSPGQTQYF.

This sequence joins TRBV2 and TRBJ2-7; 9 positions agree with TRBD2. Germline V CDR1 and CDR2: SNHLY, FYNNEI. This CDR3 region has 17 residues. V shed 7 bases and J 2 bases; nucleotides not matched to a gene: 15. Here the CDR3 DNA reads TGTGCCAGCAAAGGGGATGTAGCGGGAGACTTGCCCTACGAGCAGTACTTC. This sequence encodes CASKGDVAGDLPYEQYF.

On this clone itself: The junction does not match germline at one end; this may be a read error. The chain recombines TRBV7-2 with TRBJ1-5; D is undetermined. The CDR3 is made up of 16 amino acids. Per the germline V gene, CDR1 is SGHTA and CDR2 is FQGNSA. The CDR3 bases are TGTGCCAGCAGCCTAGCCCCGGCAGGTACCTATCAGCCCCAGCATTTT. Its protein is CASSLAPAGTYQPQHF.

The chain links TRBV9 to TRBJ1-1; a weak D match, TRBD1 (6 bases). CDR3 length equals 13 residues. Germline loops: CDR1 SGDLS, CDR2 YYNGEE. Trimming left V 1 base short and J 10 bases short, with 14 bases between. CDR3 loop: CASSVSAGQGAFF. CDR3 DNA: TGTGCCAGCAGCGTAAGTGCGGGACAAGGAGCTTTCTTT.

This clone appeared once. The chain employs TRBV6-5 and TRBJ1-3, with D unresolved. V was clipped by 7 bases and J by 1 base, with 8 bases between them. The CDR3 loop spans 13 amino acids. From germline, CDR1 is MNHEY and CDR2 SVGAGI. The CDR3, as DNA: TGTGCCAGCACCTGGAGTTCTGGAAACACCATATATTTT. It yields the protein CASTWSSGNTIYF.

The V gene is TRBV12-3 or TRBV12-4, the J gene TRBJ2-3, with D perhaps TRBD2 (5 bases). Trimming removed 6 bases at V and 5 bases at J, with 9 bases between. The CDR3 runs 12 residues. The CDR3 nucleotides are TGTGCCAGCAGAAACGAGGGAGATACGCAGTATTTT. This sequence encodes CASRNEGDTQYF.

The V gene is TRBV6-5, the J gene TRBJ2-7; 8 bases match TRBD1. Germline V gene sequence: CDR1 MNHEY, CDR2 SVGAGI. The CDR3 loop spans 15 amino acids. V shed 2 bases, J shed 6 bases, and the junction held 9 bases outside the gene matches. The CDR3 spells CASSYVGGQVGEQYF. The CDR3 nucleotides are TGTGCCAGCAGTTACGTTGGGGGACAGGTCGGCGAGCAGTACTTC.

The chain carries TRBV11-2 and TRBJ1-2, with a weak D call TRBD1 (6 bases). This CDR3 is 15 amino acids long. Germline V gene data show CDR1 as SGHAT and CDR2 as FQNNGV. V was clipped by 0 bases and J by 7 bases, with 15 bases between them. The CDR3 DNA sequence: TGTGCCAGCAGCTTAGAGGGGGGGCAGGGTCGTGGCTACACCTTC. It codes for CASSLEGGQGRGYTF.

This chain uses TRBV9 with TRBJ1-2; the match to TRBD1 covers 9 bases. The ends lost 3 bases at V and 7 bases at J; junction bases unmatched: 7. Germline CDR1 SGDLS, CDR2 YYNGEE. CDR3 length: 14 amino acids. CDR3 sequence reads: CASSATGGIAGYTF. CDR3 bases: TGTGCCAGCAGCGCAACAGGGGGCATTGCTGGCTACACCTTC.

In DNA form, the CDR3 reads TGCGCCAGCAGCTACCAACCGGGACAGCTGAACACTGAAGCTTTCTTT. Translated, it gives CASSYQPGQLNTEAFF. The rearrangement uses TRBV4-1 and TRBJ1-1, with 7 bases identical to TRBD1. V lost 5 bases to trimming and J lost 0 bases; unmatched junction nucleotides: 9. CDR1 is MGHRA, CDR2 YSYEKL, per germline. The CDR3 runs 16 residues.

This clone was recorded once. The chain couples TRBV11-2 to TRBJ2-1; no firm D call. The germline V and J ends were trimmed by 1 base and 1 base, with 11 bases remaining between them. The CDR3 runs to 16 residues. The V gene's germline CDR1 is SGHAT and CDR2 FQNNGV. The CDR3, as DNA: TGTGCCAGCAGCTTAGTAGTGAGTTTGTCCTACAATGAGCAGTTCTTC. Encoded protein: CASSLVVSLSYNEQFF.

The CDR3 sequence: CASSNGGEYGYTF. The DNA of the CDR3 is TGTGCCAGCAGTAACGGGGGGGAGTATGGCTACACCTTC. The genes are TRBV7-8 and TRBJ1-2; tentative D call: TRBD1 (5 bases). Deletions cut 6 bases from V and 5 bases from J, with 13 bases between. CDR1 and CDR2 (germline): SGHVS, FQNEAQ. CDR3 length equals 13 residues.

This clone showed up just a few times. The chain combines TRBV30 with TRBJ2-6, with 10 bases matching TRBD1. The CDR3 runs 16 residues. From germline, CDR1 is GTSNPN and CDR2 SVGIG (reference sequence). CDR3 protein: CAVARDRGAGANVLTF. The DNA for the CDR3 is TGTGCTGTAGCCCGGGACAGGGGAGCTGGGGCCAACGTCCTGACTTTC.

V is TRBV5-1 and J is TRBJ1-2, with 9 bases identical to TRBD1. Germline CDR1 SGHRS, CDR2 YFSETQ. This CDR3 comprises 15 residues. V trimming: 0 bases; J trimming: 4 bases; junction bases outside the gene matches: 4. The DNA of the CDR3 is TGCGCCAGCAGCTTGGAGACAGGGGGGATCTATGGCTACACCTTC. It translates to CASSLETGGIYGYTF. Combining the CDR3 with reference TRBV5-1 and TRBJ1-2 gives the whole variable domain KAGVTQTPRYLIKTRGQQVTLSCSPISGHRSVSWYQQTPGQGLQFLFEYFSETQRNKGNFPGRFSGRQFSNSRSEMNVSTLELGDSALYLCASSLETGGIYGYTFGSGTRLTVV.

The rearrangement links TRBV30 to TRBJ1-2, with D hard to call. Germline loops: CDR1 GTSNPN, CDR2 SVGIG (reference sequence). With 2 bases removed from V and 0 bases from J, the gap between germline ends came to 4 bases. This CDR3 has 12 residues. This CDR3 is CAWSLANYGYTF. CDR3 sequence (DNA): TGTGCCTGGAGTCTGGCTAACTATGGCTACACCTTC.

This clone was picked up one time. The CDR3 is CASSPGQGSMNTEAFF. The CDR3 bases are TGCGCCAGCAGCCCAGGACAGGGATCGATGAACACTGAAGCTTTCTTT. V gene TRBV5-1 combines with J gene TRBJ1-1, with TRBD1 matching over 8 bases. The J segment lost 0 bases and the V segment lost 4 bases, leaving 8 bases of the junction unmatched. This CDR3 is built from 16 residues. CDR1 and CDR2 (germline): SGHRS, YFSETQ.

The chain carries TRBV7-2 and TRBJ1-4, with 9 bases identical to TRBD1. This CDR3 spans 14 amino acids. Germline V lookup: CDR1 SGHTA, CDR2 FQGNSA. V shed 5 bases and J 6 bases; nucleotides not matched to a gene: 4. In nucleotides, the CDR3 is TGTGCCAGCAGCCCCGGGACAGGGTATGAAAAACTGTTTTTT. Translating it yields CASSPGTGYEKLFF.

The V call is TRBV2, the J call TRBJ1-1; D is unresolved. Trimming removed 4 bases from V and 1 base from J, with 10 bases in between. This CDR3 spans 14 amino acids. CDR1 and CDR2 (germline): SNHLY, FYNNEI. In DNA, the CDR3 is TGTGCCAGCAGTGTTGGCAGGAGGAACACTGAAGCTTTCTTT. This gives the protein CASSVGRRNTEAFF.

This chain links TRBV28 with TRBJ1-2, with a weak D call TRBD1 (5 bases). Trimming pared 3 bases from V and 8 bases from J, leaving 13 bases between. Germline values: CDR1 MDHEN, CDR2 SYDVKM. The CDR3 is 13 residues long. The CDR3 is CASSLGRLGGYTF. The CDR3 DNA sequence: TGTGCCAGCAGTTTGGGACGCCTCGGGGGCTACACCTTC.

The rearrangement joins TRBV5-1 to TRBJ2-4; TRBD2 might be the D (6 bases). The CDR3 totals 17 residues. CDR1 and CDR2 from the germline V gene are SGHRS and YFSETQ. The V and J ends lost 3 bases and 0 bases respectively, with 16 bases between them. The CDR3 bases are TGCGCCAGCAGCTCCGGAGCCGGGAGTATAGCCAAAAACATTCAGTACTTC. It yields the protein CASSSGAGSIAKNIQYF.

The rearrangement joins TRBV7-2 to TRBJ2-3; D not resolved. This CDR3 is built from 12 residues. The germline gives CDR1 SGHTA, CDR2 FQGNSA. The germline V and J ends were trimmed by 4 bases and 2 bases, with 4 bases remaining between them. CDR3 residues: CASSSNTDTQYF. As DNA, the CDR3 is TGTGCCAGCAGCTCCAACACAGATACGCAGTATTTT. The variable domain in full, completed from reference TRBV7-2 and TRBJ2-3, reads GAGVSQSPSNKVTEKGKDVELRCDPISGHTALYWYRQSLGQGLEFLIYFQGNSAPDKSGLPSDRFSAERTGGSVSTLTIQRTQQEDSAVYLCASSSNTDTQYFGPGTRLTVL.

The chain couples TRBV27 to TRBJ2-1; tentatively, D is TRBD2 (5 bases). The CDR3 is 18 amino acids. CDR1 MNHEY and CDR2 SMNVEV come from the germline V gene (reference sequence). V lost 8 bases and J lost 5, with 28 bases in between. Here the CDR3 DNA reads TGTGCCAGCGGTGATGTGGCTTGGAGGATCGGAACCAACAATGAGCAGTTCTTC. Its protein is CASGDVAWRIGTNNEQFF.

This clone was picked up one time. The genes are TRBV28 and TRBJ1-1; D ambiguous. This CDR3 spans 13 amino acids. Germline CDR1 MDHEN, CDR2 SYDVKM. V dropped 10 bases and J dropped 6 bases, with 18 bases sitting between them. The CDR3 protein is CATLAPSIAEAFF. The CDR3 region has the DNA TGTGCCACCCTAGCCCCGTCTATCGCTGAAGCTTTCTTT.

This clone is a singleton in its sample. Germline is not matched at one junction end, which may reflect a read error. The chain is built from TRBV7-7 and TRBJ2-1, with 8 nucleotides matching TRBD2. The CDR3 spans 13 residues. CDR1 and CDR2 (germline): SSHAT, FNYEAQ (reference sequence). As DNA, the CDR3 is TGTGCTAGCAGCTTAGCGGGGAGGAATGAGCAGTTCTTC. This codes for CASSLAGRNEQFF.

The chain uses TRBV12-3 or TRBV12-4 and TRBJ1-2; tentative D call: TRBD1 (5 bases). The CDR3 has 13 residues. V gave up 3 bases and J gave up 7 bases, with 12 bases separating them. The chain's CDR3 is CASSFPGRGGYTF. CDR3 nucleotide sequence: TGTGCCAGCAGTTTCCCAGGGCGTGGTGGCTACACCTTC.

CDR3: CASSSQGTNEKLFF. CDR3 in DNA: TGTGCCAGCAGCTCTCAGGGAACCAATGAAAAACTGTTTTTT. This sequence joins TRBV5-6 and TRBJ1-4; D possibly corresponds to TRBD1 (5 bases). The V end lost 3 bases, the J end lost 5 bases, and 11 bases lay between the germline ends. The CDR3 consists of 14 residues. Germline V gives CDR1 SGHDT, CDR2 YYEEEE.

This chain connects TRBV5-1 to TRBJ2-2; 12 nucleotides align to TRBD1. The ends lost 0 bases at V and 3 bases at J; junction bases unmatched: 6. The CDR3 runs to 18 residues. The germline CDR1 and CDR2 sequences are SGHRS and YFSETQ. The CDR3 region is CASSLAGTGGADTGELFF. CDR3 bases: TGCGCCAGCAGCTTGGCGGGGACAGGGGGCGCGGACACCGGGGAGCTGTTTTTT.